The subject of this entry is one TCR beta chain. Its antigen remains unknown. A far larger clone is just one base off, so this is likely a read error. The sample originates from a study of regulatory T cells in long-lasting Graves disease. CDR3 size: 13 residues. In germline, CDR1 is SEHNR, CDR2 FQNEAQ (reference sequence). Libraries of TCR beta came from iRepertoire HTBI primers plus Arm-PCR of CDR3 regions. MiXCR, applied by TCRdb to the multiplex PCR reads, yields one record per CDR3 protein. The data show roughly 380,000 distinct CDR3 sequences, about a sixth seen once. Study results and caveats: Persistent disease was characterized by preferential usage of TRBV28, TRBJ1-2 and TRBJ2-5. Newly diagnosed Graves' patients had higher TCR diversity than persistent ones.

Time point reported: newly diagnosed GD, antithyroid drugs for less than 3 months. Generation of the TCR library employed RNA extracted from PBMCs. This sample was shared with a second study, whose subject was T cells in Graves' hyperthyroidism and ophthalmopathy.

Material: peripheral blood mononuclear cells (PBMCs), obtained at new diagnosis, from a patient treated with antithyroid drugs. This sequence was found in a man in his forties or fifties with Graves disease. The V gene is TRBV7-9, the J gene TRBJ1-5, with D possibly matching TRBD1 (6 bases). The DNA for the CDR3 is TGTGCCGGCAGCTTAGAGGGGGGGCAACCCCAGCATTTT. Translated, it gives CAGSLEGGQPQHF.